These T cell receptor beta chains were read from a single sample in a study of blood T cell repertoires in COVID-19. Clones were sequenced by immunoSEQ multiplex PCR, and TCRdb holds only the in-frame ones, with some missing. Of 200,000 to 250,000 clones in the sample, 88% were seen once. What was sequenced was PBMCs or T cells enriched from blood (not recorded which). All receptors come from a woman aged 25-40 years who had recovered from COVID-19. CDR3s include the opening cysteine and the closing phenylalanine or tryptophan. A D gene is named only where the DNA matches it firmly. Clone sizes are given selectively: once, few, many, or a class where the clone is expanded.

V: TRBV4-3
size: -
J: TRBJ1-1
D: -
DNA: TGCGCCAGCAGCCAAGCCGTTAGAACTGAAGCTTTCTTT
CDR3: CASSQAVRTEAFF

V: TRBV29-1
size: -
J: TRBJ1-1
D: TRBD1
DNA: TGCAGCGTTGACAGGGGGCTGGGTGCTTTCTTT
CDR3: CSVDRGLGAFF

V: TRBV27
size: -
J: TRBJ1-2
D: TRBD1
DNA: TGTGCCAGCAGTCCGACAGGGGTGGATGGCTACACCTTC
CDR3: CASSPTGVDGYTF

V: TRBV19
size: -
J: TRBJ1-2
D: -
DNA: TGTGCCAGTAGTATTAGTCAGCGGACCCCTAACTATGGCTACACCTTC
CDR3: CASSISQRTPNYGYTF

V: TRBV12-3/TRBV12-4
size: -
J: TRBJ1-4
D: -
DNA: TGTGCCAGCAGTTTTTACATTAATGAAAAACTGTTTTTT
CDR3: CASSFYINEKLFF

V: TRBV7-2
size: -
J: TRBJ1-4
D: TRBD1
DNA: TGTGCCAGCAGGGGACAGGGACAGGCTAATGAAAAACTGTTTTTT
CDR3: CASRGQGQANEKLFF

V: TRBV19
size: -
J: TRBJ2-6
D: TRBD1
DNA: TGTGCCAGTAGCACAGGGGGGCCTGGGGCCAACGTCCTGACTTTC
CDR3: CASSTGGPGANVLTF

V: TRBV7-2
size: -
J: TRBJ2-3
D: TRBD2
DNA: TGTGCCAGCAGCACCCGACTAGCGGGGGGGCTTGATACGCAGTATTTT
CDR3: CASSTRLAGGLDTQYF

V: TRBV5-8
size: once
J: TRBJ1-2
D: -
DNA: TGTGCCAGCAGCATGAGACAGTATGGCTACACCTTC
CDR3: CASSMRQYGYTF

V: TRBV7-9
size: -
J: TRBJ1-6
D: -
DNA: TGTGCCAGCAGCTTAGCAAGGGAGATTTCACCCCTCCACTTT
CDR3: CASSLAREISPLHF

V: TRBV9
size: -
J: TRBJ1-3
D: -
DNA: TGTGCCAGCAGCGTAGCAGGATTCTCTGGAAACACCATATATTTT
CDR3: CASSVAGFSGNTIYF

V: TRBV3-1/TRBV3-2
size: -
J: TRBJ2-7
D: TRBD1
DNA: TGTGCCAGCAGCCTACGACGGCGGGACAGGGCTAAAGAGCAGTACTTC
CDR3: CASSLRRRDRAKEQYF

V: TRBV15
size: once
J: TRBJ1-3
D: -
DNA: TGTGCCACCAGCAAAATCGGGGGGCTTAGCTCTGGAAACACCATATATTTT
CDR3: CATSKIGGLSSGNTIYF

V: TRBV2
size: once
J: TRBJ2-3
D: -
DNA: TGTGCCAGCTCCGTACGCGTCCCGCGGACAGATACGCAGTATTTT
CDR3: CASSVRVPRTDTQYF

V: TRBV7-9
size: -
J: TRBJ1-5
D: TRBD1
DNA: TGTGCCAGCAGCCCGGACAGGTTCAATCAGCCCCAGCATTTT
CDR3: CASSPDRFNQPQHF

V: TRBV7-2
size: -
J: TRBJ1-1
D: -
DNA: TGTGCCAGCAGCTTATGGGGGACACAGAACACTGAAGCTTTCTTT
CDR3: CASSLWGTQNTEAFF

V: TRBV7-6
size: -
J: TRBJ1-2
D: TRBD1
DNA: TGTGCCAGCAGCCGCGGACAGGGTAATGGCTACACCTTC
CDR3: CASSRGQGNGYTF

V: TRBV27
size: once
J: TRBJ2-3
D: TRBD2
DNA: TGTGCCAGCAGTTTGGTAGCGGGGTCAACGTGGGATACGCAGTATTTT
CDR3: CASSLVAGSTWDTQYF

V: TRBV30
size: -
J: TRBJ2-7
D: -
DNA: TGTGCCTGGGTCCGGGACAAGCCCTACGAGCAGTACTTC
CDR3: CAWVRDKPYEQYF

V: TRBV19
size: -
J: TRBJ1-5
D: -
DNA: TGTGCCAGTAGTACGGTTAGCAATCAGCCCCAGCATTTT
CDR3: CASSTVSNQPQHF

V: TRBV5-6
size: -
J: TRBJ2-7
D: -
DNA: TGTGCCAGCAGCCCGGGACTCTACGAGCAGTACTTC
CDR3: CASSPGLYEQYF

V: TRBV28
size: -
J: TRBJ1-5
D: TRBD1
DNA: TGTGCCAGCAGTCCGGCCCGACAGGGGGGTGGCCAGCCCCAGCATTTT
CDR3: CASSPARQGGGQPQHF

V: TRBV12-3/TRBV12-4
size: -
J: TRBJ1-1
D: -
DNA: TGTGCCAGCAGTTCGGGGAACACTGAAGCTTTCTTT
CDR3: CASSSGNTEAFF

V: TRBV5-1
size: -
J: TRBJ1-5
D: -
DNA: TGCGCCAGCAGCTTGGTTGCAGGTTCCAATCAGCCCCAGCATTTT
CDR3: CASSLVAGSNQPQHF

V: TRBV11-3
size: -
J: TRBJ1-1
D: TRBD1
DNA: TGTGCCAGCAGCCCGGGACAGGGTGGTGAAGCTTTCTTT
CDR3: CASSPGQGGEAFF

V: TRBV5-1
size: -
J: TRBJ2-5
D: -
DNA: TGCGCCAGCAGCGAGGGGGGGAGTGGTCCATGGGAGACCCAGTACTTC
CDR3: CASSEGGSGPWETQYF

V: TRBV14
size: -
J: TRBJ1-1
D: TRBD1
DNA: TGTGCCAGCAGCCAAGAGATCGTCAGGGGGCCGGACGAAGCTTTCTTT
CDR3: CASSQEIVRGPDEAFF

V: TRBV5-6
size: -
J: TRBJ2-1
D: -
DNA: TGTGCCAGCAGCTCCAGCGACAGGGAGCAGTTCTTC
CDR3: CASSSSDREQFF

V: TRBV7-8
size: -
J: TRBJ2-7
D: -
DNA: TGTGCCAGCAGCTTAGGTGGGCAGCTCTCCTACGAGCAGTACTTC
CDR3: CASSLGGQLSYEQYF

V: TRBV7-2
size: -
J: TRBJ1-5
D: -
DNA: TGTGCCAGCAGCTTGCTTGATCCCCCGGGCAATCAGCCCCAGCATTTT
CDR3: CASSLLDPPGNQPQHF

V: TRBV3-1/TRBV3-2
size: -
J: TRBJ2-5
D: TRBD2
DNA: TGTGCCAGCGACGGGGGGGCGTGGGAGACCCAGTACTTC
CDR3: CASDGGAWETQYF

V: TRBV4-1
size: few
J: TRBJ1-5
D: -
DNA: TGCGCCAGCAGCCAAGATCTGTCGGGCAGGGATCAGCCCCAGCATTTT
CDR3: CASSQDLSGRDQPQHF

V: TRBV18
size: -
J: TRBJ2-2
D: -
DNA: TGTGCCAGCTCACCATTAGCCGCGAACACCGGGGAGCTGTTTTTT
CDR3: CASSPLAANTGELFF

V: TRBV4-1
size: once
J: TRBJ2-3
D: TRBD1
DNA: TGCGCCAGCAGTCAAGGGACAGGGGCCGGGGATACGCAGTATTTT
CDR3: CASSQGTGAGDTQYF

V: TRBV13
size: -
J: TRBJ2-7
D: TRBD1
DNA: TGTGCCAGCAGCCGTTTTGGGACAGAAACGGACGAGCAGTACTTC
CDR3: CASSRFGTETDEQYF

V: TRBV5-1
size: -
J: TRBJ2-1
D: -
DNA: TGCGCCAGCAGCTTGGATGGTCCTAAGCAGTTCTTC
CDR3: CASSLDGPKQFF

V: TRBV6-5
size: -
J: TRBJ1-4
D: TRBD1
DNA: TGTGCCAGCAGTCCACAGGGGGCAACTAATGAAAAACTGTTTTTT
CDR3: CASSPQGATNEKLFF

V: TRBV25-1
size: -
J: TRBJ1-6
D: -
DNA: TGTGCCAGCAGTCGCGGGGGGGGTTCACCCCTCCACTTT
CDR3: CASSRGGGSPLHF

V: TRBV5-1
size: -
J: TRBJ2-3
D: TRBD2
DNA: TGCGCCAGCAGCTTGGATCTAGCGGGGGGGACAGATACGCAGTATTTT
CDR3: CASSLDLAGGTDTQYF

V: TRBV4-3
size: few
J: TRBJ1-1
D: -
DNA: TGCGCCAGCAGCCAGGGGCCCACTGAAGCTTTCTTT
CDR3: CASSQGPTEAFF

V: TRBV29-1
size: -
J: TRBJ2-3
D: TRBD1
DNA: TGCAGCGTTGTCTACAGGGGGCGGGGGGATACGCAGTATTTT
CDR3: CSVVYRGRGDTQYF

V: TRBV29-1
size: -
J: TRBJ2-7
D: -
DNA: TGCAGCGTTGGGAGGACAGACTCCTACGAGCAGTACTTC
CDR3: CSVGRTDSYEQYF

V: TRBV5-1
size: -
J: TRBJ2-1
D: TRBD2
DNA: TGCGCCAGCAGCCCCGGACTAGCGGGAGGATCCTACAATGAGCAGTTCTTC
CDR3: CASSPGLAGGSYNEQFF

V: TRBV20-1
size: -
J: TRBJ1-2
D: -
DNA: TGCAGTGCTAGAGTCCAGGGTGGCTACACCTTC
CDR3: CSARVQGGYTF

V: TRBV29-1
size: -
J: TRBJ1-1
D: TRBD1
DNA: TGCAGCGTTTCAGGGGGCAGGAACACTGAAGCTTTCTTT
CDR3: CSVSGGRNTEAFF

V: TRBV11-2
size: -
J: TRBJ1-1
D: -
DNA: TGTGCCAGCACCCCATTCTATCGTATGAACACTGAAGCTTTCTTT
CDR3: CASTPFYRMNTEAFF

V: TRBV7-2
size: -
J: TRBJ1-1
D: -
DNA: TGTGCCAGCAGCTTAGGACGGGTGAACACTGAAGCTTTCTTT
CDR3: CASSLGRVNTEAFF

V: TRBV3-1/TRBV3-2
size: -
J: TRBJ2-5
D: TRBD2
DNA: TGTGCCAGCAGCCAAGACCCCCGAGCGGGGAGGGAGACCCAGTACTTC
CDR3: CASSQDPRAGRETQYF

V: TRBV19
size: many
J: TRBJ2-7
D: -
DNA: TGTGCCAGTGCCTCGGGGTACGAGCAGTACTTC
CDR3: CASASGYEQYF

V: TRBV29-1
size: -
J: TRBJ2-1
D: TRBD1
DNA: TGCAGCGTTGCGGGGTATTTCGGGACAGGGGGCTACAATGAGCAGTTCTTC
CDR3: CSVAGYFGTGGYNEQFF

V: TRBV19
size: -
J: TRBJ1-2
D: -
DNA: TGTGCCAGTAGTATAGGGGCAGCGGGTGGCTACACCTTC
CDR3: CASSIGAAGGYTF